This passage covers 19 T cell receptor beta chains from one sample sequenced in a study of memory CD4+ T cells and cytomegalovirus serostatus (dated by TCRdb to 2018 to 2020). Single viable CD3+CD4+CD8-CD45RO+ cells were sorted as memory CD4+ T cells on a FACSAria II. The library was generated by the immunoSEQ multiplex PCR assay. TCRdb limited this immuneACCESS table to in-frame rearrangements with V and J called. A share of clones is missing; checked studies link under half to unresolved V genes, and the rest is unexplained. This sample lists tens of thousands of clones; 78% were detected once. Jointly, the top ten make up roughly 0.8% of the sample. The sample comprised memory CD4+ T cells from blood. The receptor set was obtained from an adult in good health and CMV-seronegative.

CDR3 nucleotides: TGTGCCAGCAGCTTAGCCGATAGCGGGCATGGCTACACCTTC. Translated: CASSLADSGHGYTF. The chain combines TRBV7-6 with TRBJ1-2; the D is unclear. Germline V gives CDR1 SGHVS, CDR2 FNYEAQ. Trimming took 0 bases from V and 6 from J, leaving 11 bases between them. The CDR3 loop spans 14 amino acids.

This clone turned up a few times. The chain is built from TRBV29-1 and TRBJ2-6, with TRBD1 matching over 9 bases. Trimming took 2 bases from V and 0 from J; bases not matched to a gene: 5. Germline V gives CDR1 SQVTM, CDR2 ANQGSEA. The CDR3 totals 17 residues. CDR3 bases: TGCAGCGTTGAAACAACAGGGGGCAGCTCTGGGGCCAACGTCCTGACTTTC. Its translation: CSVETTGGSSGANVLTF.

The chain has TRBV2 and TRBJ2-1; unclear D gene. V lost 6 bases and J lost 6, with 21 bases in between. Germline CDR1 reads SNHLY; CDR2 reads FYNNEI. CDR3 length: 16 residues. CDR3 coding DNA: TGTGCCAGCAGCCTCAGACCGCTAGAGAGAGGCAATGAGCAGTTCTTC. Translation: CASSLRPLERGNEQFF.

V and J are TRBV7-2 and TRBJ1-2; 7 bases align to TRBD1. The CDR3 totals 14 residues. The junction had 5 bases not matched to a gene; V was cut back by 4 bases and J by 3 bases. Germline V gene lookup returns CDR1 SGHTA and CDR2 FQGNSA. This CDR3 reads CASSSGTEYYGYTF. CDR3 in DNA: TGTGCCAGCAGCTCCGGGACAGAGTACTATGGCTACACCTTC.

The chain joins TRBV29-1 to TRBJ1-4; D not certain. CDR1 and CDR2 (germline): SQVTM, ANQGSEA. The CDR3 length is 11 residues. Trimming pared 5 bases from V and 8 bases from J, leaving 9 bases between. The CDR3 DNA reads TGCAGCGTTTCGCAAGCCGAAAAACTGTTTTTT. It encodes CSVSQAEKLFF. The full variable domain, in which reference TRBV29-1 and TRBJ1-4 provide the parts outside the CDR3, is SAVISQKPSRDICQRGTSLTIQCQVDSQVTMMFWYRQQPGQSLTLIATANQGSEATYESGFVIDKFPISRPNLTFSTLTVSNMSPEDSSIYLCSVSQAEKLFFGSGTQLSVL.

The J gene is TRBJ2-2, the V gene TRBV4-2, with 7 bases fitting TRBD2. The CDR3 runs to 14 residues. Germline CDR1 and CDR2: LGHNA and YNFKEQ. J gave up 6 bases and V 4 bases, and 5 bases lay outside the gene matches. CDR3 amino acids: CASSLQTSPGELFF. In DNA form, the CDR3 reads TGTGCCAGCAGCCTGCAGACTAGCCCCGGGGAGCTGTTTTTT.

This sequence joins TRBV6-1 and TRBJ2-7; D not certain. Germline V gene sequence: CDR1 MNHNS, CDR2 SASEGT. This CDR3 contains 12 residues. Trimming left V 5 bases short and J 6 bases short, with 11 bases between. CDR3 bases: TGTGCCAGCAGTCTCGGATCTGTCGAGCAGTACTTC. Translated, it gives CASSLGSVEQYF.

This chain uses TRBV2 with TRBJ1-6; D possibly corresponds to TRBD1 (6 bases). The germline V gene has CDR1 SNHLY and CDR2 FYNNEI. The length of the CDR3 is 13 residues. Between the trimmed V and J ends, which lost 7 bases and 10 bases, there was a span of 14 bases. The CDR3 DNA follows: TGTGCCAGCACCCCCCAGGGGACGTCACCCCTCCACTTT. Protein sequence: CASTPQGTSPLHF.

Relative to its sample, this clone is medium-sized. V usage is TRBV7-9 and J usage is TRBJ2-7, with 10 bases that match TRBD2. CDR3 size: 14 residues. J gave up 6 bases and V 5 bases, and 7 bases lay outside the gene matches. The germline CDR1 and CDR2 sequences are SEHNR and FQNEAQ (reference sequence). The CDR3 sequence: CASSEGLAETEQYF. In DNA, the CDR3 is TGTGCCAGCAGCGAAGGACTAGCGGAGACCGAGCAGTACTTC.

The chain joins TRBV4-2 to TRBJ1-1; D not certain. This CDR3 is built from 15 residues. In germline, CDR1 is LGHNA, CDR2 YNFKEQ. Trimming stripped 1 base from V and 3 bases from J, with 12 bases between. The CDR3 protein is CASSQGGTLDTEAFF. CDR3 DNA: TGTGCCAGCAGCCAAGGCGGAACCCTCGACACTGAAGCTTTCTTT.

V gene TRBV4-3 combines with J gene TRBJ1-2; tentative D call: TRBD1 (5 bases). The germline gives CDR1 LGHNA, CDR2 YSLEER. V was cut by 0 bases and J by 4 bases, with 15 bases left in between. This CDR3 has 16 residues. The CDR3 coding sequence is TGCGCCAGCAGCCAAGATGAGCATGAGGGACCCTATGGCTACACCTTC. As protein: CASSQDEHEGPYGYTF.

The chain joins TRBV14 to TRBJ1-3, with TRBD1 matching over 10 bases. The CDR3 sequence is 16 residues long. Looked up from germline, CDR1 is SGHDN and CDR2 is FVKESK. V was clipped by 8 bases and J by 0 bases; unmatched bases: 7. CDR3 coding DNA: TGTGCCAGCCGGGGGACAGGGGTTCCCTCTGGAAACACCATATATTTT. It encodes CASRGTGVPSGNTIYF.

This clone was picked up one time. This chain uses TRBV7-2 with TRBJ2-3, with a possible D match to TRBD1 (6 bases). The V gene's germline CDR1 is SGHTA and CDR2 FQGNSA. With 1 base removed from V and 0 bases from J, the gap between germline ends came to 14 bases. The CDR3 is 17 residues long. CDR3 bases: TGTGCCAGCAGCTTAGTAACAGGGAGAACTAGCACAGATACGCAGTATTTT. Amino acid sequence: CASSLVTGRTSTDTQYF.

This clone was counted between two and nine times. The V and J genes are TRBV29-1 and TRBJ2-3; 10 positions agree with TRBD2. CDR1 is SQVTM, CDR2 ANQGSEA, per germline. CDR3 size: 15 residues. V dropped 3 bases and J dropped 3; count of bases not matched to a gene: 6. The CDR3 spells CSVELPGLATDTQYF. CDR3 DNA sequence: TGCAGCGTTGAGCTCCCGGGACTAGCGACAGATACGCAGTATTTT.

The chain joins TRBV6-5 to TRBJ1-3, with D hard to call. Germline CDR1 reads MNHEY; CDR2 reads SVGAGI. V dropped 6 bases and J dropped 0 bases, with 6 bases sitting between them. This CDR3 spans 13 amino acids. The CDR3 here is CASSLISGNTIYF. The CDR3 DNA sequence: TGTGCCAGCAGCCTCATCTCTGGAAACACCATATATTTT.

This rearrangement joins TRBV6-5 to TRBJ2-5; 8 nucleotides agree with TRBD2. Germline CDR1 reads MNHEY; CDR2 reads SVGAGI. The CDR3 length is 15 residues. The V segment lost 7 bases and the J segment 1 base; nucleotides outside the gene matches: 8. The CDR3 DNA follows: TGTGCCAGCAAGAAACCAAGCGGGGGCCAAGAGACCCAGTACTTC. Amino acids: CASKKPSGGQETQYF.

The chain combines TRBV19 with TRBJ1-2; unclear D gene. V was clipped by 1 base and J by 5 bases, with 11 bases between them. In germline, CDR1 is LNHDA, CDR2 SQIVND (reference sequence). The CDR3 consists of 14 residues. DNA of the CDR3: TGTGCCAGTAGTATAGGATTCCGGGGTTATGGCTACACCTTC. This encodes CASSIGFRGYGYTF.

The CDR3 region has the DNA TGTGCCAGCAGTTTGGTCGGATTTAACTATGGCTACACCTTC. It specifies CASSLVGFNYGYTF. The chain has TRBV28 and TRBJ1-2, with D unclear. This CDR3 is built from 14 residues. Trimming took off 3 bases at V and 1 base at J, with 9 bases between the two ends. Germline loops: CDR1 MDHEN, CDR2 SYDVKM.

The table lists this clone with a few counts. The rearrangement joins TRBV7-2 to TRBJ1-2, with 8 bases matching TRBD1. Germline lookup yields CDR1 SGHTA and CDR2 FQGNSA. The CDR3 has 15 amino acids. V shed 5 bases, J shed 2 bases, and the junction held 7 bases outside the gene matches. The CDR3 loop reads CASSNHWTGNYGYTF. As DNA, the CDR3 is TGTGCCAGCAGCAACCATTGGACAGGGAACTATGGCTACACCTTC.